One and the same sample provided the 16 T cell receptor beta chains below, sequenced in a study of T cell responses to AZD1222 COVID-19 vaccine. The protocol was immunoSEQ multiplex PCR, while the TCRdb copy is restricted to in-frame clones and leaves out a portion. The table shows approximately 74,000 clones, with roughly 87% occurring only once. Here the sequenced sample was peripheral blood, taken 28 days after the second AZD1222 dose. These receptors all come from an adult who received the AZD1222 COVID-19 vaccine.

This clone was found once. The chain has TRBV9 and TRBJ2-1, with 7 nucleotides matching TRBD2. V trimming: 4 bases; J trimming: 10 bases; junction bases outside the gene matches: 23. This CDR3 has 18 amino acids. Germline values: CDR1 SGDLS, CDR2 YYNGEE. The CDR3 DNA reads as TGTGCCAGCAGCCACCCTTCTCAGCGGGACTCGCCGTTCGGGGAGCAGTTCTTC. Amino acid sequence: CASSHPSQRDSPFGEQFF.

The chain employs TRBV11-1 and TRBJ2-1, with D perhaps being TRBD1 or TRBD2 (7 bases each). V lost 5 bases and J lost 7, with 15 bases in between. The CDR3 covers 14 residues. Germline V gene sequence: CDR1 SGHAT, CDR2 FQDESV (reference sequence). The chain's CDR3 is CASSRQGGSNEQFF. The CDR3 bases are TGTGCCAGCAGCCGGCAGGGGGGGTCGAATGAGCAGTTCTTC.

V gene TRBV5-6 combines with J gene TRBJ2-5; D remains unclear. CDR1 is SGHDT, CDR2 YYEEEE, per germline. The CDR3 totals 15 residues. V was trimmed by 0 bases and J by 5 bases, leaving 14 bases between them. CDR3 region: CASSLANPGRETQYF. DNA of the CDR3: TGTGCCAGCAGCTTGGCCAATCCCGGGCGGGAGACCCAGTACTTC.

CDR3 loop: CASRSAGSNQPQHF. CDR3 bases: TGTGCCAGTAGGTCGGCGGGTAGCAATCAGCCCCAGCATTTT. The gene calls are TRBV19 and TRBJ1-5; D ambiguous. The CDR3 sequence is 14 residues long. Per the germline V gene, CDR1 is LNHDA and CDR2 is SQIVND (reference sequence). Trimming stripped 6 bases from V and 0 bases from J, with 9 bases between.

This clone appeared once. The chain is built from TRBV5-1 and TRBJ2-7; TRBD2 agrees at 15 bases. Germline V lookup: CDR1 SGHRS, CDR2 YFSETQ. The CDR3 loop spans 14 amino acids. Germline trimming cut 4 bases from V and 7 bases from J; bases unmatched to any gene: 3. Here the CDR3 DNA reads TGCGCCAGCAGCGGAGGACTAGCGGGAGGGGAGCAGTACTTC. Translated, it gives CASSGGLAGGEQYF.

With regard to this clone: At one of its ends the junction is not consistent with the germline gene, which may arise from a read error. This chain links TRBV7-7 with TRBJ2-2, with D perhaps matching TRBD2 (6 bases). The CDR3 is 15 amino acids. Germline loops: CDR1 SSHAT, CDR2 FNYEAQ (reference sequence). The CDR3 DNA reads TGTGCTAGCAGCTTAGATAGGGGAGGCACCGGGGAGCTGTTTTTT. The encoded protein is CASSLDRGGTGELFF.

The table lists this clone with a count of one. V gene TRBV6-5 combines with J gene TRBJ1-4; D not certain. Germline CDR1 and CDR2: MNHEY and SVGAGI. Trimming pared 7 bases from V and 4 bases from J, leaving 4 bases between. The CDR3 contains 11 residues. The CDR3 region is CASNFNEKLFF. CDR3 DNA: TGTGCCAGCAATTTTAATGAAAAACTGTTTTTT.

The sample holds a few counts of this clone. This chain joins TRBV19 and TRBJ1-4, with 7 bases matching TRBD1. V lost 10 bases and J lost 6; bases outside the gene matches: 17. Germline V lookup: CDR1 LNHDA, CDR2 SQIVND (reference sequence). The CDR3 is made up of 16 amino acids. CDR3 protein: CATAPPTEGAYEKLFF. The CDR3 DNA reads TGTGCCACCGCCCCCCCAACAGAGGGGGCATATGAAAAACTGTTTTTT.

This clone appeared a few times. CDR3 in amino acids: CSVRRENTEAFF. The CDR3 region has the DNA TGCAGCGTTCGCAGGGAGAACACTGAAGCTTTCTTT. The chain uses TRBV29-1 and TRBJ1-1, with TRBD1 as a possible D gene (5 bases). CDR3 length equals 12 residues. V shed 5 bases and J shed 1 base, with 8 bases lying between them. Germline values: CDR1 SQVTM, CDR2 ANQGSEA.

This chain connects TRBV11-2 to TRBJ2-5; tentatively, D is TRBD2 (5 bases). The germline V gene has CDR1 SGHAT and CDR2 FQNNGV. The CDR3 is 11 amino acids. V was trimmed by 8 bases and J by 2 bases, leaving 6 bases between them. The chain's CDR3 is CASGSQETQYF. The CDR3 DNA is TGTGCCAGCGGGAGTCAAGAGACCCAGTACTTC. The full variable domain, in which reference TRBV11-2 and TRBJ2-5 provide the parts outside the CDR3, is EAGVAQSPRYKIIEKRQSVAFWCNPISGHATLYWYQQILGQGPKLLIQFQNNGVVDDSQLPKDRFSAERLKGVDSTLKIQPAKLEDSAVYLCASGSQETQYFGPGTRLLVL.

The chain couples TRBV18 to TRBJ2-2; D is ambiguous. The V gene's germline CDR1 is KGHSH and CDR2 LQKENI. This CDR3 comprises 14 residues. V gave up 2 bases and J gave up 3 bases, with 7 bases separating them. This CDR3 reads CASSPNLHTGELFF. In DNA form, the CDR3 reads TGTGCCAGCTCACCAAACTTACACACCGGGGAGCTGTTTTTT.

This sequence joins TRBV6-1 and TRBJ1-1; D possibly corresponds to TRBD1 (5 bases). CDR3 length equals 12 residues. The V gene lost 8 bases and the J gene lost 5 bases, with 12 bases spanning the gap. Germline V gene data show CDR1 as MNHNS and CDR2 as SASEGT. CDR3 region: CASGGGGTEAFF. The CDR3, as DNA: TGTGCCAGCGGGGGAGGTGGGACTGAAGCTTTCTTT.

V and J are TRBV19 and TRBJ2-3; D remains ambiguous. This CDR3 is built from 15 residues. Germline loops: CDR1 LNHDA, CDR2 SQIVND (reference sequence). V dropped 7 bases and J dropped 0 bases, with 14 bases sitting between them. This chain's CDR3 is CASKMGTASTDTQYF. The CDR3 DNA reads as TGTGCCAGTAAGATGGGTACAGCTAGCACAGATACGCAGTATTTT.

The CDR3 DNA reads TGTGCCAGCAGCTTAGCGGGGGGCGGCTTATCACCCCTCCACTTT. This translates into CASSLAGGGLSPLHF. V usage is TRBV7-9 and J usage is TRBJ1-6; D may be TRBD1 (6 bases). CDR1 is SEHNR and CDR2 is FQNEAQ in the germline V gene (reference sequence). This CDR3 has 15 amino acids. Trimming stripped 0 bases from V and 10 bases from J, with 13 bases between.

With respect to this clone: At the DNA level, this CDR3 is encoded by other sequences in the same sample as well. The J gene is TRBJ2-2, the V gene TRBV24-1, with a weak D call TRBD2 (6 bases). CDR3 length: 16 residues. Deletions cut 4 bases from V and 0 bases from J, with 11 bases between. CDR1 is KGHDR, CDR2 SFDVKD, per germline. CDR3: CATSDSGSTNTGELFF. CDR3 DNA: TGTGCCACCAGTGACTCCGGGAGCACGAACACCGGGGAGCTGTTTTTT.

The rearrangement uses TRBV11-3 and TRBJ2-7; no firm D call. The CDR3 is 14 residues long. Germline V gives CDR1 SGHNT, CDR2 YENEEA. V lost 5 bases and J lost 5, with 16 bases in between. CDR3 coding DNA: TGTGCCAGCAGCCCCGGTCCCGCCCGGGACGAGCAGTACTTC. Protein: CASSPGPARDEQYF.